The entry that follows covers one T cell receptor (beta chain) sequence. The data were taken from a study of blood T cell repertoires in COVID-19. The CDR3 extends over 15 amino acids. Germline CDR1 is LNHNV and CDR2 is YYDKDF (reference sequence). Trimming removed 0 bases from V and 6 bases from J, with 12 bases in between. Authors' data handling: By means of reference gene primer amplification, nucleated cell counts were estimated. Profiled with immunoSEQ multiplex PCR; TCRdb holds only in-frame clones, not every one. That table furnishes V, J and clone size, whereas the DNA furnished D and trimming. The table lists around 32,000 clones, around 85% of them singletons, with 4.5% to 6.5% in the top ten.

Sequenced: peripheral blood. The J gene is TRBJ1-5, the V gene TRBV15; D is possibly TRBD1 (5 bases). The receptor comes from an elderly woman with active or convalescent COVID-19. The CDR3 DNA follows: TGTGCCACCAGCAGAGATGGCAGGGAATTTCAGCCCCAGCATTTT. As protein: CATSRDGREFQPQHF.